These T cell receptor beta chains were read from a single sample in a study of response to subunit inactivated influenza vaccine. TCRdb used MiXCR to reprocess the RT-PCR reads, holding one entry per CDR3 protein. The sample holds 300,000 to 350,000 distinct CDR3 sequences; around a fifth are singletons and the top ten take roughly 10%. This specimen was PBMCs from blood, taken about 20 months after vaccination. These TCRs come from a man in his fifties or sixties who received an inactivated influenza vaccine. Each CDR3 is given with its conserved first and last residue. The D gene is left open where the match is weak. The listing skips clone size in some rows; elsewhere it reads once, few, many or a size class.

>TRBV2|TRBD1|TRBJ1-5|many
TGTGCCAGTGGGACAGGGGGGAGTTTTCAGCCCCAGCATTTT
CASGTGGSFQPQHF
>TRBV27|-|TRBJ1-5|many
TGTGCCAGCAGTTTATCTGGGGGACACTGGGATCAGCCCCAGCATTTT
CASSLSGGHWDQPQHF
>TRBV9|TRBD1|TRBJ2-7|-
TGTGCCAGCAGCGCCGGGACAGGGAATTGGGAGCAGTACTTC
CASSAGTGNWEQYF
>TRBV6-1|-|TRBJ1-6|-
TGTGCCAGCAGTGAGGGCCCTTATAATTCACCCCTCCACTTT
CASSEGPYNSPLHF
>TRBV5-1|TRBD1|TRBJ1-1|few
TGCGCCAGCAGGGCCGGGACAGGGTCCGGAGCTTTCTTT
CASRAGTGSGAFF
>TRBV2|-|TRBJ2-7|few
TGTGCCAGCAGTGAAGCGCTTCAGGAATACGAGCAGTACTTC
CASSEALQEYEQYF
>TRBV28|-|TRBJ1-2|few
TGTGCCAGCAGATTACCCCAGGGGATGGATGGCTACACCTTC
CASRLPQGMDGYTF
>TRBV5-5|-|TRBJ1-2|many
TGTGCCAGCAGCTTTTCGAGTGGCTACACCTTC
CASSFSSGYTF
>TRBV7-8|-|TRBJ1-5|few
TGTGCCAGCAGCTTAGGTCAGACCTATAGCAATCAGCCCCAGCATTTT
CASSLGQTYSNQPQHF
>TRBV6-2/TRBV6-3|-|TRBJ1-5|-
TGTGCCAGCAGTTACAACGGGGGATCTAGCAATCAGCCCCAGCATTTT
CASSYNGGSSNQPQHF
>TRBV20-1|-|TRBJ1-5|few
TGCAGTGCTAGAGGAATGGGCAGTAACCACAATCAGCCCCAGCATTTT
CSARGMGSNHNQPQHF
>TRBV19|TRBD1|TRBJ2-1|few
TGTGCCAGTAGTATAGGACAGGGTCGGCTAAATGAGCAGTTCTTC
CASSIGQGRLNEQFF
>TRBV29-1|-|TRBJ1-1|many
TGCAGCGTTCCCCGGCAGGGTGGCACTGAAGCTTTCTTT
CSVPRQGGTEAFF
>TRBV6-2/TRBV6-3|TRBD1|TRBJ2-5|few
TGTGCCAGCAGTTACTCGAAAACGGACAGGTTCCACTTC
CASSYSKTDRFHF
>TRBV3-1|-|TRBJ2-7|few
TGTGCCAGCAGCCAAGGGCAGGGGCGGTCCTACGAGCAGTACTTC
CASSQGQGRSYEQYF
>TRBV7-9|-|TRBJ2-2|-
TGTGCCAGCAGCTTAGTTGGCGGGGAGCTGTTTTTT
CASSLVGGELFF
>TRBV20-1|-|TRBJ1-1|-
TGCAGGGCTGACTGGAACACTGAAGCTTTCTTT
CRADWNTEAFF
>TRBV21-1|-|TRBJ1-5|-
TGTGCCAGCAGCAAAGTTCCCCCAATCAATCAGCCCCAGCATTTT
CASSKVPPINQPQHF
>TRBV6-2/TRBV6-3|TRBD2|TRBJ2-5|few
TGTGCCAGCGGGAGGGCCTCTAGCGGGGGACAAGAGACCCAGTACTTC
CASGRASSGGQETQYF
>TRBV5-1|-|TRBJ2-1|-
TGCGCCAGCAGCCCAATGGCAGTTTCCTACAATGAGCAGTTCTTC
CASSPMAVSYNEQFF
>TRBV3-1|-|TRBJ1-6|-
TGTGCCAGCAGCCAAGATTTGCGGTCACCCCTCCACTTT
CASSQDLRSPLHF
>TRBV2|-|TRBJ1-4|many
TGTGCCAACCGGGCCGACGGCAGAGAAAAACTGTTTTTT
CANRADGREKLFF
>TRBV10-3|-|TRBJ2-5|-
TGTGCCATCAGTAACACGGACCGAGAGACCCAGTACTTC
CAISNTDRETQYF
>TRBV7-9|-|TRBJ2-1|-
TGTGCCAGCAGCGATAGGCCCCAGCAGTCCTACAATGAGCAGTTCTTC
CASSDRPQQSYNEQFF
>TRBV18|-|TRBJ2-1|-
TGTGCCAGCTCACCTCAGGGGACTGAGCAGTTCTTC
CASSPQGTEQFF
>TRBV20-1|TRBD2|TRBJ2-5|few
TGCAGTGCTAGTCCCAGGCGGGGGGAGACCCAGTACTTC
CSASPRRGETQYF
>TRBV4-3|TRBD2|TRBJ2-7|many
TGCGCCAGCAGCCAAGATCCCGGGGGGTTCGACGAGCAGTACTTC
CASSQDPGGFDEQYF
>TRBV4-2|-|TRBJ2-5|-
TGTGCCAGCAGCCAAGCTTCTGGGACCGAGTACTTC
CASSQASGTEYF
>TRBV20-1|-|TRBJ1-5|-
TGCAGTGCTAACCCCGGGGGAAGCAATCAGCCCCAGCATTTT
CSANPGGSNQPQHF
>TRBV20-1|TRBD1|TRBJ2-1|-
TGCAGTGCACGAACAGGGGCTACAATCGAGCAGTTCTTC
CSARTGATIEQFF
>TRBV19|-|TRBJ1-5|-
TGTGCCAGTAGTGTGGGTTTTACTAATCAGCCCCAGCATTTT
CASSVGFTNQPQHF
>TRBV28|TRBD1|TRBJ1-1|-
TGTGCCAGCAGTGGGGTTGGACAGGTTTTTGAAGCTTTCTTT
CASSGVGQVFEAFF
>TRBV5-1|TRBD2|TRBJ2-3|-
TGCGCCAGCAGCGCGGGACTAGCGGACCGCACAGATACGCAGTATTTT
CASSAGLADRTDTQYF
>TRBV7-7|TRBD2|TRBJ2-1|few
TGTGCTAGCAGCTCCGGGACTAGCGGGAATGAGCAGTTCTTC
CASSSGTSGNEQFF
>TRBV10-3|-|TRBJ1-1|many
TGTGCCGTCGGACGGCAGAACACTGAAGCTTTCTTT
CAVGRQNTEAFF
>TRBV10-3|-|TRBJ2-7|-
TGTGCCATCAGTGACAGGGAGATAACCTACGAGCAGTACTTC
CAISDREITYEQYF
>TRBV6-5|-|TRBJ1-1|many
TGTGCCAGCAGTTTCCCACCACAGGGGAACACTGAAGCTTTCTTT
CASSFPPQGNTEAFF
>TRBV5-4|TRBD2|TRBJ2-1|-
TGTGCCAGCATGCCTAGCGGGAGCCGGAATGAGCAGTTCTTC
CASMPSGSRNEQFF
>TRBV19|-|TRBJ1-2|few
TGTGCCAGTAGTGGCGGGGCCGTGGGCTACACCTTC
CASSGGAVGYTF
>TRBV20-1|TRBD1|TRBJ2-1|-
TGCAGTGCTATGCACAGGGGCTCCTACAATGAGCAGTTCTTC
CSAMHRGSYNEQFF
>TRBV7-9|-|TRBJ2-7|-
TGTGCCAGCAGCCTAAGTCTAGCAGCGTACGAGCAGTACTTC
CASSLSLAAYEQYF
>TRBV4-1|-|TRBJ2-1|few
TGCGCCAGCAGCCAACTTATTGGGAAAAGGGGGGGCCCCTACAATGAGCAGTTCTTC
CASSQLIGKRGGPYNEQFF
>TRBV7-9|TRBD2|TRBJ2-3|-
TGTGCCAGCAGCTTCTTGGGGACTAGCCCAGATACGCAGTATTTT
CASSFLGTSPDTQYF
>TRBV20-1|TRBD2|TRBJ2-5|few
TGCAGTGCTAGAGAGTTCGGCGGGGGCCAAGAGACCCAGTACTTC
CSAREFGGGQETQYF
>TRBV28|-|TRBJ1-1|-
TGTGCCAGCAGTTTACAAGGGGCATCGGCCCTTGAAGCTTTCTTT
CASSLQGASALEAFF
>TRBV7-2|-|TRBJ2-7|few
TGTGCCAGCAGCCTGGACCAGTACTACGAGCAGTACTTC
CASSLDQYYEQYF
>TRBV27|TRBD1|TRBJ2-2|few
TGTGCCAGCAGTTTATCGGGGGACAGGGGGTTCGGGGAGCTGTTTTTT
CASSLSGDRGFGELFF
>TRBV4-3|-|TRBJ2-6|-
TGCGCCAGCAGCCAAGATCTTAGGTTTGAGAGGGCCAACGTCCTGACTTTC
CASSQDLRFERANVLTF
>TRBV7-9|-|TRBJ1-2|-
TGTGCCAGCAGCTTAGGTGGGGGACGGTATGGCTACACCTTC
CASSLGGGRYGYTF
>TRBV6-1|-|TRBJ1-4|few
TGTGCCAGCAGGGAGGGTACAGCCATTCATTCAACTAATGAAAAACTGTTTTTT
CASREGTAIHSTNEKLFF
>TRBV29-1|TRBD2|TRBJ2-7|few
TGCAGCGTAGGAGGACTAGCGGGGGTACCTTCCTACGAGCAGTACTTC
CSVGGLAGVPSYEQYF
>TRBV4-3|TRBD2|TRBJ2-1|-
TGCGCCAGCAGCCAAGGCATAGCGGGGACATCCTACAATGAGCAGTTCTTC
CASSQGIAGTSYNEQFF
>TRBV12-3/TRBV12-4|-|TRBJ1-2|few
TGTGCCAGCAGTTTAGACGGGCAGATCTATGGCTACACCTTC
CASSLDGQIYGYTF
>TRBV3-1|TRBD2|TRBJ2-1|-
TGTGCCAGCAGCCCGCGGGAGGGCAATTACAATGAGCAGTTCTTC
CASSPREGNYNEQFF
>TRBV28|TRBD1|TRBJ2-3|-
TGTGCCAGCAGTCCCTACCGGGACAGTGCTAGCACAGATACGCAGTATTTT
CASSPYRDSASTDTQYF